A single sample is the source of the 21 T cell receptor beta chains below, sequenced in a study of control samples from healthy donors and cancer patients. Sequenced by immunoSEQ multiplex PCR; TCRdb stores in-frame clones only, minus some. Among around 100,000 clones, over 85% were seen once, and the ten largest hold around 3%. The sequenced material came from blood. The receptor set was obtained from a human donor in good health. The donor label of this sample is uncertain.

The chain carries TRBV12-3 or TRBV12-4 and TRBJ1-2; D uncertain. Trimming removed 2 bases from V and 3 bases from J, with 4 bases in between. The CDR3 spans 12 residues. CDR3 residues: CASSLRHYGYTF. CDR3 nucleotides: TGTGCCAGCAGTTTACGACACTATGGCTACACCTTC.

The V and J genes are TRBV7-9 and TRBJ2-5; the D gene is possibly TRBD1 (6 bases). Trimming shortened V by 1 base and J by 0 bases, and 9 bases separated the two germline ends. CDR1 is SEHNR and CDR2 is FQNEAQ in the germline V gene (reference sequence). CDR3 size: 15 residues. In DNA, the CDR3 is TGTGCCAGCAGCTTAGGGGGGCGGTACCAAGAGACCCAGTACTTC. Its protein product is CASSLGGRYQETQYF.

The gene calls are TRBV28 and TRBJ2-3; 7 nucleotides align to TRBD1. This CDR3 has 13 amino acids. From germline, CDR1 is MDHEN and CDR2 SYDVKM. J lost 0 bases, V lost 8 bases, and 2 bases had no gene match. The CDR3 DNA follows: TGTGCCAGCCGGGACAGCAGCACAGATACGCAGTATTTT. It codes for CASRDSSTDTQYF.

The rearrangement links TRBV2 to TRBJ2-3, with D possibly being TRBD1 (6 bases). CDR3 length: 15 amino acids. V lost 7 bases to trimming and J lost 2 bases, with 16 bases between them. CDR1 and CDR2 from the germline V gene are SNHLY and FYNNEI. The DNA of the CDR3 is TGTGCCAGCAACGGAGCGACAGGTCTCACAGATACGCAGTATTTT. Translating it yields CASNGATGLTDTQYF.

This chain links TRBV5-1 with TRBJ1-6; 7 nucleotides align to TRBD1. Unmatched junction bases numbered 6, after V lost 2 bases and J lost 10 bases. The CDR3 is 14 amino acids. CDR1 and CDR2 from the germline V gene are SGHRS and YFSETQ. The DNA of the CDR3 is TGCGCCAGCAGCTTCGGTACAGGGGCCTCACCCCTCCACTTT. This translates into CASSFGTGASPLHF.

This chain connects TRBV6-5 to TRBJ1-2; tentatively, D is TRBD1 (6 bases). The V end was cut by 0 bases, the J end by 4 bases, with 12 bases between. Germline V gene sequence: CDR1 MNHEY, CDR2 SVGAGI. CDR3 length equals 15 residues. CDR3 residues: CASSYSGTSAYGYTF. CDR3 in DNA: TGTGCCAGCAGTTACTCGGGGACAAGTGCCTATGGCTACACCTTC.

The rearrangement joins TRBV14 to TRBJ2-2, with 14 bases aligning to TRBD2. V trimming: 0 bases; J trimming: 4 bases; junction bases outside the gene matches: 7. This CDR3 has 19 amino acids. Per the germline V gene, CDR1 is SGHDN and CDR2 is FVKESK. CDR3 sequence reads: CASSQEVGLAGGITGELFF. CDR3 DNA sequence: TGTGCCAGCAGCCAAGAGGTTGGACTAGCGGGGGGCATCACCGGGGAGCTGTTTTTT. Based on the CDR3 plus reference TRBV14 and TRBJ2-2, the full variable domain is EAGVTQFPSHSVIEKGQTVTLRCDPISGHDNLYWYRRVMGKEIKFLLHFVKESKQDESGMPNNRFLAERTGGTYSTLKVQPAELEDSGVYFCASSQEVGLAGGITGELFFGEGSRLTVL.

V gene TRBV2 combines with J gene TRBJ2-1; tentatively, D is TRBD2 (5 bases). The V and J ends lost 7 bases and 5 bases respectively, with 9 bases between them. Per the germline V gene, CDR1 is SNHLY and CDR2 is FYNNEI. This CDR3 region has 12 residues. CDR3 residues: CASNAGNNEQFF. In DNA form, the CDR3 reads TGTGCCAGCAACGCCGGGAACAATGAGCAGTTCTTC.

CDR3 residues: CASFPSGGNEQFF. In DNA form, the CDR3 reads TGTGCCAGCTTCCCTAGCGGGGGGAATGAGCAGTTCTTC. The rearrangement links TRBV18 to TRBJ2-1, with TRBD2 identical over 11 bases. In germline, CDR1 is KGHSH, CDR2 LQKENI. Losses at the gene ends were 7 bases for V and 7 bases for J; bases not matched to a gene: 3. This CDR3 is built from 13 residues. The full variable domain, rest sourced from reference TRBV18 and TRBJ2-1, is NAGVMQNPRHLVRRRGQEARLRCSPMKGHSHVYWYRQLPEEGLKFMVYLQKENIIDESGMPKERFSAEFPKEGPSILRIQQVVRGDSAAYFCASFPSGGNEQFFGPGTRLTVL.

The chain is built from TRBV5-5 and TRBJ1-5; 9 bases fit TRBD1. The J segment lost 5 bases and the V segment lost 0 bases, leaving 15 bases of the junction unmatched. The CDR3 is 19 amino acids. Germline CDR1 and CDR2: SGHKS and YYEKEE (reference sequence). The CDR3 loop is CASSLGRTGEGARHQPQHF. In DNA, the CDR3 is TGTGCCAGCAGCTTGGGCCGGACAGGGGAGGGAGCAAGGCATCAGCCCCAGCATTTT.

The count of this clone is one. The rearrangement uses TRBV7-9 and TRBJ2-1; D remains unclear. V lost 4 bases to trimming and J lost 3 bases, with 13 bases between them. CDR3 length: 15 residues. Germline CDR1 reads SEHNR; CDR2 reads FQNEAQ (reference sequence). The chain's CDR3 is CASSSGSLGYNEQFF. Written as DNA, the CDR3 is TGTGCCAGCAGCTCAGGTTCGTTGGGCTACAATGAGCAGTTCTTC.

The gene calls are TRBV9 and TRBJ1-4; D is undetermined. The V gene's germline CDR1 is SGDLS and CDR2 YYNGEE. V lost 7 bases and J lost 5, with 15 bases in between. There are 14 residues in the CDR3. The CDR3 loop reads CASSSGSLNEKLFF. The CDR3 coding sequence is TGTGCCAGCTCTTCGGGGAGCCTAAATGAAAAACTGTTTTTT. The full variable domain, in which reference TRBV9 and TRBJ1-4 provide the parts outside the CDR3, is DSGVTQTPKHLITATGQRVTLRCSPRSGDLSVYWYQQSLDQGLQFLIQYYNGEERAKGNILERFSAQQFPDLHSELNLSSLELGDSALYFCASSSGSLNEKLFFGSGTQLSVL.

The gene calls are TRBV19 and TRBJ1-6; no clear D. CDR1 is LNHDA, CDR2 SQIVND, per germline (reference sequence). The CDR3 has 15 residues. V lost 2 bases to trimming and J lost 10 bases, with 15 bases between them. CDR3 in DNA: TGTGCCAGTAGTATATCTGAAGACTTCAGATCACCCCTCCACTTT. Residues: CASSISEDFRSPLHF.

CDR3 in amino acids: CASSLGAKGDTQYF. CDR3 nucleotide sequence: TGCGCCAGCAGCTTGGGGGCCAAGGGAGATACGCAGTATTTT. The chain uses TRBV5-1 and TRBJ2-3, with D uncertain. Germline V gives CDR1 SGHRS, CDR2 YFSETQ. The CDR3 has 14 amino acids. The ends were cut back, 0 bases at V and 5 bases at J, with 10 bases in the middle.

The rearrangement links TRBV7-8 to TRBJ1-1; no definite D call. The CDR3 contains 15 residues. CDR1 and CDR2 from the germline V gene are SGHVS and FQNEAQ. Trimming pared 5 bases from V and 2 bases from J, leaving 15 bases between. As DNA, the CDR3 is TGTGCCAGCAGCAAAGTCGGGGTAGTTAACACTGAAGCTTTCTTT. It encodes CASSKVGVVNTEAFF.

The V call is TRBV19, the J call TRBJ1-5; 11 bases align to TRBD1. The trim removed 8 bases at V and 0 bases at J, leaving 3 bases unmatched. The CDR3 is made up of 15 amino acids. CDR1 is LNHDA, CDR2 SQIVND, per germline (reference sequence). The CDR3 DNA sequence: TGTGCCAGTCGGACAGGGGGCATTAGCAATCAGCCCCAGCATTTT. Translation gives CASRTGGISNQPQHF.

V is TRBV21-1 and J is TRBJ2-7; TRBD2, the D gene given by the table, was not confirmed from the DNA. TRBV21-1 represents a pseudogene. The CDR3 is 16 amino acids. The CDR3 DNA sequence: TGTGCCAGCAGCACTCTCGGACTAGCGGGGGCCTACGAGCAGTACGTC. This sequence encodes CASSTLGLAGAYEQYV.

On this clone itself: Germline and junction disagree at one end, which may indicate a read error. The rearrangement joins TRBV6-1 to TRBJ1-1; 7 nucleotides match TRBD1. CDR3 length equals 15 residues. The germline gives CDR1 MNHNS, CDR2 SASEGT. The DNA of the CDR3 is TGTGCCAGCAGGGAAGGGACAGTTTTGGGTGCTGAAGCTTTCTTT. Its translation: CASREGTVLGAEAFF.

This clone was seen only a few times. The gene calls are TRBV2 and TRBJ1-6; D is undetermined. The germline V and J ends were trimmed by 3 bases and 9 bases, with 12 bases remaining between them. This CDR3 is built from 14 residues. Germline V gene lookup returns CDR1 SNHLY and CDR2 FYNNEI. The CDR3 sequence is CASSETGIRSPLHF. The DNA for the CDR3 is TGTGCCAGCAGTGAGACGGGGATACGTTCACCCCTCCACTTT.

This clone was found a few times. Written as DNA, the CDR3 is TGTGCCATCAGTGAGTTCCTCTCGACAGGGATCTTTGGAAACACCATATATTTT. Translated: CAISEFLSTGIFGNTIYF. This chain uses TRBV10-3 with TRBJ1-3, with TRBD1 identical over 7 bases. The V segment lost 1 base and the J segment 3 bases; nucleotides outside the gene matches: 12. The CDR3 runs 18 residues. CDR1 and CDR2 (germline): ENHRY, SYGVKD.

This clone was recorded only once. V gene TRBV9 combines with J gene TRBJ2-1; D is ambiguous. The V end was cut by 4 bases, the J end by 0 bases, with 11 bases between. From germline, CDR1 is SGDLS and CDR2 YYNGEE. CDR3 size: 15 residues. CDR3 nucleotides: TGTGCCAGCAGCCCTCGTCAGATCTCCTACAATGAGCAGTTCTTC. As protein: CASSPRQISYNEQFF.